This T cell receptor beta chain was captured by sequencing in a study of cytomegalovirus exposure and HLA in healthy donors. The study, taken as a whole, reports: Later analysis indicated greater clonal expansion among HLA-associated TCR beta chains than among equally common other chains. Researchers reported that a few CMV-associated chains were confirmed in vitro as CMV antigen-specific.

In germline, CDR1 is ENHRY, CDR2 SYGVKD. V dropped 1 base and J dropped 2 bases, with 9 bases sitting between them. The CDR3 has 14 amino acids. 60 Vbeta and 13 Jbeta primers were used in PCR. Profiled with immunoSEQ multiplex PCR; TCRdb holds only in-frame clones, not every one. The repertoire includes 200,000 or so clones, 80% to 85% of them detected once, and 0.25% to 0.3% sits in the top ten. On this clone: What it binds is not known.

This TCR came from a boy aged 5-17 years in good health and CMV-seronegative. The source material was PBMCs. The chain couples TRBV10-3 to TRBJ2-7, with D tentatively TRBD2 (5 bases). The CDR3 spells CAISEYEGTYEQYF. The CDR3 DNA follows: TGTGCCATCAGTGAGTACGAGGGAACCTACGAGCAGTACTTC.